This entry is about one T cell receptor (beta chain). What it binds is unknown. This sample was taken from a study of cytomegalovirus exposure and HLA in healthy donors. Study in general: Genetic ancestry analysis placed approximately 78% of the 398 donors that were genotyped in the Caucasian-associated cluster. General study results and limits: With later analysis, a missense DCLRE1C variant became linked to TCR beta V- and J-gene trimming.

The PCR ran on 60 Vbeta and 13 Jbeta primers. Produced via immunoSEQ multiplex PCR; TCRdb's table is partial and in-frame only. This table holds 95,000 to 100,000 clones, approximately 89% found once. The germline V gene encodes CDR1 ENHRY and CDR2 SYGVKD. Trimming removed 9 bases from V and 0 bases from J, with 13 bases in between. CDR3 length: 14 amino acids. The chain links TRBV10-3 to TRBJ2-3; D unresolved. The sequenced sample consisted of PBMCs. This sequence originates from a man aged 25-45 years in good health and CMV-seronegative. The CDR3 DNA reads TGTGCCATTTTGAGCGCCGCGAGCACAGATACGCAGTATTTT. It codes for CAILSAASTDTQYF.